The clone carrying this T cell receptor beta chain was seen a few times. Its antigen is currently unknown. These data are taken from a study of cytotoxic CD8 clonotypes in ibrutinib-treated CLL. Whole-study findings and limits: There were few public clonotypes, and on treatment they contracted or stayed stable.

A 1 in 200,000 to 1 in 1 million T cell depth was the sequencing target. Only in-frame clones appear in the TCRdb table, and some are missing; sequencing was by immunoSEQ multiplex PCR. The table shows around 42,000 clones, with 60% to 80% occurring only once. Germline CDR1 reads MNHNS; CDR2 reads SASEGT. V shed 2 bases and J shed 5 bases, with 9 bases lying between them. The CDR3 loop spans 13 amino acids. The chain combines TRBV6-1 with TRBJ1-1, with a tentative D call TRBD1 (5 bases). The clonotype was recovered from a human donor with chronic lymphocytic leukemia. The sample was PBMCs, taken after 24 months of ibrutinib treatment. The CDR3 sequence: CASSESRGTEAFF. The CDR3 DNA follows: TGTGCCAGCAGTGAAAGTAGGGGTACTGAAGCTTTCTTT.